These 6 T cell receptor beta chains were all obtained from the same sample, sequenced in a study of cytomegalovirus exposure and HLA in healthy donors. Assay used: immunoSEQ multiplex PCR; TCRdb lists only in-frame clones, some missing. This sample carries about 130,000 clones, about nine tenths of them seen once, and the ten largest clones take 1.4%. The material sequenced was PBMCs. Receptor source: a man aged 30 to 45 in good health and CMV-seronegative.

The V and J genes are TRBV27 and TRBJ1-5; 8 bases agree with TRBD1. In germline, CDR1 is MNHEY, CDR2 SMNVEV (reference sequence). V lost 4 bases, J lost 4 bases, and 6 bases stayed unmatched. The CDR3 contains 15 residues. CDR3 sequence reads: CASSSHDRGNQPQHF. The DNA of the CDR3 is TGTGCCAGCAGTTCCCATGACAGGGGTAATCAGCCCCAGCATTTT.

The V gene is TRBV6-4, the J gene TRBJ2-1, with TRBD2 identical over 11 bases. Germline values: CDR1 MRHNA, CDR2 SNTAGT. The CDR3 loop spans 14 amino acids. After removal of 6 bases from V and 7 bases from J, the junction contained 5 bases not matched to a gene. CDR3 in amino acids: CASSIAGGPNEQFF. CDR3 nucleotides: TGTGCCAGCAGCATAGCGGGAGGGCCAAATGAGCAGTTCTTC.

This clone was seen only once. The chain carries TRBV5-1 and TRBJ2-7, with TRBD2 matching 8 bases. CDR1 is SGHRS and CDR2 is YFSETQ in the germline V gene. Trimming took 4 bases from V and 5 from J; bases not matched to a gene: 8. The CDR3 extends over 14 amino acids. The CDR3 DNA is TGCGCCAGCAGCCCCCCGGGGGGGACCGACGAGCAGTACTTC. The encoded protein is CASSPPGGTDEQYF.

The CDR3 bases are TGTGCTAGTGGCCGCGATAGCAATCAGCCCCAGCATTTT. As protein: CASGRDSNQPQHF. This chain links TRBV12-5 with TRBJ1-5; D remains unclear. The CDR3 is 13 residues long. Per the germline V gene, CDR1 is LGHNT and CDR2 is FRNRAP. The germline V and J ends were trimmed by 6 bases and 0 bases, with 6 bases remaining between them. Drawing the rest from reference TRBV12-5 and TRBJ1-5, the complete variable domain is DARVTQTPRHKVTEMGQEVTMRCQPILGHNTVFWYRQTMMQGLELLAYFRNRAPLDDSGMPKDRFSAEMPDATLATLKIQPSEPRDSAVYFCASGRDSNQPQHFGDGTRLSIL.

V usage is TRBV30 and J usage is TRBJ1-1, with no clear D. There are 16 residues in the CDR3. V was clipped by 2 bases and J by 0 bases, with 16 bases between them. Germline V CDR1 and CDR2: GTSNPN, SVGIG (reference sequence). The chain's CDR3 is CAWSTRLPRMNTEAFF. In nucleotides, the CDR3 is TGTGCCTGGAGTACACGACTTCCTCGCATGAACACTGAAGCTTTCTTT.

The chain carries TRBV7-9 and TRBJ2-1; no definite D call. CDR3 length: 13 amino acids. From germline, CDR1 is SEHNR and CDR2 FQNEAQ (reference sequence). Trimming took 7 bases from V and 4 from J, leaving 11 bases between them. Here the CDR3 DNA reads TGTGCCAGCACCCACGTCCGGTACAATGAGCAGTTCTTC. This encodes CASTHVRYNEQFF.